This entry features one T cell receptor (beta chain) sequence. At the DNA level, this CDR3 is encoded by other sequences in the same sample as well. The protocol was immunoSEQ multiplex PCR, while the TCRdb copy is restricted to in-frame clones and leaves out a portion. This table has 150,000 to 200,000 clones, around 85% appearing once. The CDR3 length is 14 residues. Looked up from germline, CDR1 is SGDLS and CDR2 is YYNGEE. The V end lost 0 bases, the J end lost 3 bases, and 7 bases lay between the germline ends. The source of the sample is a study of blood T cell repertoires in COVID-19. Study details: Specimens from acute and convalescent COVID-19 originated in the United States, Italy and Spain. In each case, the material was cDNA or gDNA derived from T cells, B-cell-depleted T cells, or PBMCs.

Donors of Cohort 3 who recovered were those that had two negative PCRs, clearance, or symptom resolution. The specimen sequenced was PBMCs or T cells enriched from blood (not recorded which). V usage is TRBV9 and J usage is TRBJ2-1, with D possibly being TRBD2 (6 bases). The receptor's source is a man in his forties or fifties who had recovered from COVID-19. The CDR3 DNA reads TGTGCCAGCAGCGTAGGGGGACTCTACAATGAGCAGTTCTTC. This codes for CASSVGGLYNEQFF.